The 19 T cell receptor beta chains reported below all come from one sample, sequenced in a study of Graves' ophthalmopathy and Graves' hyperthyroidism. The sequenced template was RNA, covering the TCR beta CDR3 region. Second-round multiplex PCR came after a first-round RT-PCR that employed HTBI primers. A single record per CDR3 protein comes from TCRdb applying MiXCR to the multiplex PCR reads. This table holds about 1.1 million distinct CDR3 sequences, about two fifths found once. The sample taken for sequencing was peripheral blood or thyroid tissue (not recorded which). The receptors were sampled from an adult man with Graves' hyperthyroidism.

This clonotype was observed at least ten times. The chain recombines TRBV12-3 or TRBV12-4 with TRBJ1-2; TRBD1 might be the D (5 bases). This CDR3 contains 13 residues. Between the trimmed V and J ends, which lost 6 bases and 4 bases, there was a span of 12 bases. CDR3 nucleotide sequence: TGTGCCAGCAGCCATACAGGACCCTATGGCTACACCTTC. Protein product: CASSHTGPYGYTF.

This clonotype was seen many times. The CDR3 loop reads CASSSSGGPGTYGYTF. In nucleotides, the CDR3 is TGTGCCAGCAGCTCTTCCGGAGGGCCGGGAACCTATGGCTACACCTTC. The rearrangement links TRBV5-5 to TRBJ1-2; D is unclear. V lost 3 bases and J lost 4, with 19 bases in between. Looked up from germline, CDR1 is SGHKS and CDR2 is YYEKEE (reference sequence). The CDR3 extends over 16 amino acids.

This rearrangement joins TRBV7-9 to TRBJ2-5; D may be TRBD2 (6 bases). The CDR3 has 14 residues. The V gene's germline CDR1 is SEHNR and CDR2 FQNEAQ (reference sequence). The V and J ends lost 3 bases and 10 bases respectively, with 18 bases between them. In DNA, the CDR3 is TGTGCCAGCAGCTTGGGTGGTAGCGGCCTAAGCCAGTACTTC. Amino acid sequence: CASSLGGSGLSQYF.

The J gene is TRBJ1-4, the V gene TRBV9, with 8 bases that match TRBD1. With 4 bases clipped from V and 0 bases from J, the junction kept 2 bases outside the gene matches. Per the germline V gene, CDR1 is SGDLS and CDR2 is YYNGEE. The CDR3 is made up of 15 amino acids. This CDR3 is CASSRQGSTNEKLFF. The CDR3 DNA reads TGTGCCAGCAGCCGACAGGGGTCAACTAATGAAAAACTGTTTTTT.

In this sample, this clonotype turned up a few times. V is TRBV20-1 and J is TRBJ2-7; D remains ambiguous. V was cut by 6 bases and J by 7 bases, with 22 bases left in between. The CDR3 length is 14 residues. The V gene's germline CDR1 is DFQATT and CDR2 SNEGSKA (reference sequence). The CDR3 spells CSATRTGPYLEQYF. The DNA for the CDR3 is TGCAGTGCAACCCGAACCGGGCCTTATTTAGAGCAGTACTTC.

This clonotype appeared many times. The chain is built from TRBV6-5 and TRBJ1-4; 9 bases are a match to TRBD1. This CDR3 contains 13 residues. Germline CDR1 MNHEY, CDR2 SVGAGI. The V gene end was trimmed by 7 bases and the J gene end by 10 bases; junction bases not matched to a gene: 7. Here the CDR3 DNA reads TGTGCCAGCACTAGGGGACAGGGTGGAAAACTGTTTTTT. It codes for CASTRGQGGKLFF.

V gene TRBV10-3 combines with J gene TRBJ2-5, with TRBD2 matching over 8 bases. The CDR3 covers 15 residues. V shed 10 bases and J 1 base; nucleotides not matched to a gene: 11. Germline assignment: CDR1 ENHRY and CDR2 SYGVKD. CDR3 sequence: CASRSGSPLQETQYF. The DNA for the CDR3 is TGTGCCAGCCGGAGCGGGAGCCCCCTCCAAGAGACCCAGTACTTC.

This clonotype occurred a few times. At one end the junction does not follow the germline gene, possibly because of a read error. This chain connects TRBV6-5 to TRBJ2-7; D call uncertain. Germline lookup yields CDR1 MNHEY and CDR2 SVGAGI. This CDR3 spans 18 amino acids. The CDR3 DNA sequence: TGTGCCATCAGTGCTCTAAGGAAAGATGGAATGATTCGATACGAGCAGTACTTC. Translating gives CAISALRKDGMIRYEQYF.

This clonotype was counted many times. The J gene is TRBJ2-6, the V gene TRBV7-2; the D gene is possibly TRBD1 (6 bases). Per germline, CDR1 SGHTA and CDR2 FQGNSA. Trimming took 6 bases from V and 1 from J, leaving 10 bases between them. This CDR3 spans 15 amino acids. In nucleotides, the CDR3 is TGTGCCAGCAGGCGGACAGAGTCTGGGGCCAACGTCCTGACTTTC. Encoded protein: CASRRTESGANVLTF.

The CDR3, as DNA: TGTGCCAGCAGTAGTCTAGCGGGAGGGGACCACGAGCAGTACTTC. Encoded protein: CASSSLAGGDHEQYF. J is TRBJ2-7 and V is TRBV25-1; 12 positions match TRBD2. With V trimmed by 5 bases and J by 5 bases, 7 bases remained unmatched. Germline assignment: CDR1 MGHDK and CDR2 SYGVNS. CDR3 length: 15 residues.

In this sample, this clonotype turned up once. The chain couples TRBV29-1 to TRBJ2-5, with 9 bases matching TRBD2. The germline V gene has CDR1 SQVTM and CDR2 ANQGSEA. CDR3 length equals 15 residues. Trimming removed 4 bases from V and 4 bases from J; junction bases left unmatched: 10. The CDR3 spells CSVAVGLASVETQYF. In DNA, the CDR3 is TGCAGCGTTGCGGTGGGACTAGCTAGTGTAGAGACCCAGTACTTC. The full variable domain, rest sourced from reference TRBV29-1 and TRBJ2-5, is SAVISQKPSRDICQRGTSLTIQCQVDSQVTMMFWYRQQPGQSLTLIATANQGSEATYESGFVIDKFPISRPNLTFSTLTVSNMSPEDSSIYLCSVAVGLASVETQYFGPGTRLLVL.

This clonotype was observed at least ten times. This chain joins TRBV10-2 and TRBJ2-5; D is ambiguous. The ends were cut back, 3 bases at V and 1 base at J, with 9 bases in the middle. CDR3 length: 14 residues. From germline, CDR1 is WSHSY and CDR2 SAAADI. The CDR3 nucleotides read TGCGCCAGCAGTGACTCACGCACCCAAGAGACCCAGTACTTC. Residues: CASSDSRTQETQYF.

This clonotype was seen repeatedly, ten times or more. The chain recombines TRBV5-1 with TRBJ1-1; D gene unclear. Germline CDR1 is SGHRS and CDR2 is YFSETQ. V was pared by 3 bases and J by 1 base, with 10 bases between. The CDR3 length is 14 residues. In DNA, the CDR3 is TGCGCCAGCAGCTACTACCGGGGGAACACTGAAGCTTTCTTT. This gives the protein CASSYYRGNTEAFF.

The genes are TRBV7-9 and TRBJ2-7; D is unclear. Germline CDR1 and CDR2: SEHNR and FQNEAQ (reference sequence). V was clipped by 4 bases and J by 4 bases, with 14 bases between them. The CDR3 extends over 14 amino acids. CDR3 residues: CASSSLGTTYEQYF. CDR3 sequence (DNA): TGTGCCAGCAGCTCCCTGGGCACTACTTACGAGCAGTACTTC.

This clonotype was detected many times. V is TRBV24-1 and J is TRBJ1-5, with no clear D. Germline CDR1 is KGHDR and CDR2 is SFDVKD. The V end was cut by 3 bases, the J end by 1 base, with 9 bases between. The CDR3 length is 15 residues. The chain's CDR3 is CATSDPGISNQPQHF. The CDR3 DNA follows: TGTGCCACCAGTGATCCCGGTATCAGCAATCAGCCCCAGCATTTT.

This clonotype was seen at least ten times. Being one base from a much bigger clone, this may be a read error. This chain connects TRBV6-6 to TRBJ1-1; maybe TRBD1 (5 bases). Trimming took 2 bases from V and 4 from J, leaving 5 bases between them. Germline V gene data show CDR1 as MNHNY and CDR2 as SVGAGI (reference sequence). This CDR3 region has 12 residues. The CDR3 bases are TGTGCCAGCAGTTACGGGACCACTGAAGCTTTCTTT. This gives the protein CASSYGTTEAFF.

The chain recombines TRBV29-1 with TRBJ2-5, with TRBD1 identical over 8 bases. V shed 7 bases, J shed 1 base, and the junction held 2 bases outside the gene matches. The CDR3 consists of 12 residues. CDR1 and CDR2 from the germline V gene are SQVTM and ANQGSEA. CDR3 residues: CSGTGGQETQYF. In DNA, the CDR3 is TGCAGCGGCACAGGGGGCCAAGAGACCCAGTACTTC.

This clonotype was counted between two and nine times. This rearrangement joins TRBV12-3 or TRBV12-4 to TRBJ1-1; a weak D match, TRBD1 (6 bases). This CDR3 region has 16 residues. Trimming left V 3 bases short and J 6 bases short, with 20 bases between. In DNA form, the CDR3 reads TGTGCCAGCAGTTTTAGCCCAGGGGAAGGTAGCGCTGAAGCTTTCTTT. Translating gives CASSFSPGEGSAEAFF.

The rearrangement joins TRBV20-1 to TRBJ2-7; possible D gene TRBD2, 5 bases. The germline CDR1 and CDR2 sequences are DFQATT and SNEGSKA (reference sequence). The CDR3 runs to 12 residues. V was shortened by 2 bases and J by 6 bases, with 11 bases between the two germline ends. CDR3: CSARPQGGEQYF. CDR3 bases: TGCAGTGCTAGACCTCAAGGAGGCGAGCAGTACTTC.